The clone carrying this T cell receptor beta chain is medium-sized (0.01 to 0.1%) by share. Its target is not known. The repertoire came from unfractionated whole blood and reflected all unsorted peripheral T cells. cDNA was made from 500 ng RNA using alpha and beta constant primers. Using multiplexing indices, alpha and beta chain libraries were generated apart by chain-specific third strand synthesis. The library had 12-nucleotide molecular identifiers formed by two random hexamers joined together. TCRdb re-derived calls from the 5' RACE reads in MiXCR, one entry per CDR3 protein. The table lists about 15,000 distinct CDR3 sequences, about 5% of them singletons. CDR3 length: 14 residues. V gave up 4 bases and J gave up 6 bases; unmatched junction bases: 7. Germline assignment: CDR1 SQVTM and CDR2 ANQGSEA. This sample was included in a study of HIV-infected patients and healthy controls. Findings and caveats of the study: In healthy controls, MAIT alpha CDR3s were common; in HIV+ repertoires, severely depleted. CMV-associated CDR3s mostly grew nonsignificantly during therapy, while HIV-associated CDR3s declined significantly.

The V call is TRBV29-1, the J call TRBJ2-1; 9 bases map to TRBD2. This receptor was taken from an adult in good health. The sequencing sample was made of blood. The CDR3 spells CSVGLAGSANEQFF. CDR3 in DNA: TGCAGCGTTGGGCTAGCGGGGTCCGCCAATGAGCAGTTCTTC.